These 14 T cell receptor beta chains came from one sample sequenced in a study of T cell repertoires in cytomegalovirus infection. In TCRdb, the reads were re-called with MiXCR into one record per CDR3 protein. The table lists 680,000 or so distinct CDR3 sequences, roughly 36% of them singletons. Antigens of these TCRs are unknown. The source was cultured PBMCs, collected from culture after CMV antigen stimulation. These receptors were taken from a human donor in good health (CMV status not recorded). Some clones in this sample may be carry-over from other donors' samples.

The rearrangement links TRBV7-3 to TRBJ2-1, with unresolved D. V lost 11 bases to trimming and J lost 7 bases, with 15 bases between them. Looked up from germline, CDR1 is SGHTA and CDR2 is FQGTGA. The CDR3 is 12 residues long. As DNA, the CDR3 is TGTGCCGTCGATTGGCGGACGAATGAGCAGTTCTTC. Amino acids: CAVDWRTNEQFF.

Only a few counts were recorded for this clonotype. The V and J genes are TRBV7-8 and TRBJ2-1, with D maybe TRBD2 (6 bases). CDR1 and CDR2 from the germline V gene are SGHVS and FQNEAQ. The CDR3 loop spans 16 amino acids. The V end lost 5 bases, the J end lost 0 bases, and 14 bases lay between the germline ends. Here the CDR3 reads CASSETRGSSYNEQFF. Here the CDR3 DNA reads TGTGCCAGCAGCGAAACTCGGGGGAGCTCCTACAATGAGCAGTTCTTC.

This clonotype was counted many times. The V gene is TRBV7-2, the J gene TRBJ2-5; 7 positions agree with TRBD2. Germline V gene sequence: CDR1 SGHTA, CDR2 FQGNSA. The V and J ends lost 5 bases and 5 bases, in that order; junction bases with no gene match: 11. The CDR3 loop spans 15 amino acids. CDR3 in amino acids: CASSPILATGETQYF. For the CDR3, the DNA is TGTGCCAGCAGCCCGATACTAGCGACGGGGGAGACCCAGTACTTC.

This clonotype was counted ten times or more. J is TRBJ2-7 and V is TRBV7-2, with 10 bases fitting TRBD2. V gave up 2 bases and J gave up 2 bases; unmatched junction bases: 3. Germline lookup yields CDR1 SGHTA and CDR2 FQGNSA. The CDR3 is 15 residues long. The CDR3 DNA sequence: TGTGCCAGCAGCTTAAGCGGGAGGGCCACCTACGAGCAGTACTTC. As protein: CASSLSGRATYEQYF.

This clonotype was seen more than once but under ten times. The chain uses TRBV4-1 and TRBJ1-4, with a possible D match to TRBD1 (5 bases). Germline CDR1 MGHRA, CDR2 YSYEKL. V gave up 3 bases and J gave up 5 bases, with 7 bases separating them. This CDR3 spans 13 amino acids. The CDR3 sequence: CASSQRQNEKLFF. The CDR3 region has the DNA TGCGCCAGCAGCCAGAGACAGAATGAAAAACTGTTTTTT.

The CDR3 region has the DNA TGTGCCAGCGGCTCGAGGGGGAAACTGTTTTTT. Protein sequence: CASGSRGKLFF. This sequence joins TRBV12-3 or TRBV12-4 and TRBJ1-4; a weak D match, TRBD1 (6 bases). Deletions cut 8 bases from V and 11 bases from J, with 12 bases between. There are 11 residues in the CDR3.

Only a few counts were recorded for this clonotype. V usage is TRBV7-2 and J usage is TRBJ1-3; TRBD1 matches at 7 bases. Germline trimming cut 1 base from V and 4 bases from J; bases unmatched to any gene: 7. In germline, CDR1 is SGHTA, CDR2 FQGNSA. The CDR3 consists of 16 residues. CDR3 nucleotides: TGTGCCAGCAGCTTAGGACTCCGGGACAGCGGAAACACCATATATTTT. Translation: CASSLGLRDSGNTIYF. The full variable domain, rest sourced from reference TRBV7-2 and TRBJ1-3, is GAGVSQSPSNKVTEKGKDVELRCDPISGHTALYWYRQSLGQGLEFLIYFQGNSAPDKSGLPSDRFSAERTGGSVSTLTIQRTQQEDSAVYLCASSLGLRDSGNTIYFGEGSWLTVV.

This chain connects TRBV5-8 to TRBJ1-3; 7 nucleotides line up with TRBD1. J gave up 8 bases and V 2 bases, and 7 bases lay outside the gene matches. The CDR3 is 14 amino acids. Germline loops: CDR1 SGHTS, CDR2 YDEGEE. The CDR3 DNA sequence: TGTGCCAGCAGCTTCGACAGGGCGACGGACACCATATATTTT. Its translation is CASSFDRATDTIYF.

The chain recombines TRBV7-9 with TRBJ2-4; maybe TRBD1 (6 bases). From germline, CDR1 is SEHNR and CDR2 FQNEAQ (reference sequence). The CDR3 totals 14 residues. Trimming pared 5 bases from V and 6 bases from J, leaving 14 bases between. The CDR3 coding sequence is TGTGCCAGCAGCATCGAGGGGGAGAGAAACATTCAGTACTTC. Its protein product is CASSIEGERNIQYF.

CDR3 nucleotide sequence: TGTGCCAGCAGGAGACTAGTCCAAGAGACCCAGTACTTC. Its protein is CASRRLVQETQYF. V gene TRBV6-5 combines with J gene TRBJ2-5; D might be TRBD2 (6 bases). This CDR3 contains 13 residues. V lost 6 bases and J lost 1, with 9 bases in between. Germline CDR1 is MNHEY and CDR2 is SVGAGI.

The table lists this clonotype with a few counts. The chain recombines TRBV28 with TRBJ2-5, with TRBD2 identical over 11 bases. The CDR3 loop spans 15 amino acids. Trimming cost V 5 bases and J 4 bases; bases outside gene matches: 6. Per germline, CDR1 MDHEN and CDR2 SYDVKM. The CDR3 bases are TGTGCCAGCAGTCAAATAGCGGGAGGGGGAGAGACCCAGTACTTC. As protein: CASSQIAGGGETQYF.

The CDR3 protein is CASSQQVGGGLVVEQFF. In DNA, the CDR3 is TGCGCCAGCAGCCAGCAAGTTGGCGGGGGCTTAGTTGTTGAGCAGTTCTTC. The V call is TRBV5-1, the J call TRBJ2-1, with D possibly TRBD2 on 7 matching bases. Trimming pared 4 bases from V and 9 bases from J, leaving 26 bases between. Germline V gene lookup returns CDR1 SGHRS and CDR2 YFSETQ. The CDR3 has 17 residues. The whole variable domain, remainder taken from reference TRBV5-1 and TRBJ2-1, is KAGVTQTPRYLIKTRGQQVTLSCSPISGHRSVSWYQQTPGQGLQFLFEYFSETQRNKGNFPGRFSGRQFSNSRSEMNVSTLELGDSALYLCASSQQVGGGLVVEQFFGPGTRLTVL.

This clonotype has a handful of counts. The gene calls are TRBV12-3 or TRBV12-4 and TRBJ2-5; D possibly corresponds to TRBD1 (5 bases). The CDR3 extends over 15 amino acids. Trimming pared 2 bases from V and 7 bases from J, leaving 17 bases between. The DNA for the CDR3 is TGTGCCAGCAGTTTATCAGACAGCCAGGAAGGGACCCAGTACTTC. It specifies CASSLSDSQEGTQYF.

This clonotype was detected ten times or more. The V call is TRBV7-2, the J call TRBJ2-3; 9 nucleotides agree with TRBD2. There are 15 residues in the CDR3. Germline V gives CDR1 SGHTA, CDR2 FQGNSA. V dropped 5 bases and J dropped 5; count of bases not matched to a gene: 8. The CDR3 is CASSHQAAGGDTQYF. The CDR3 region has the DNA TGTGCCAGCAGCCACCAGGCAGCGGGGGGAGATACGCAGTATTTT.